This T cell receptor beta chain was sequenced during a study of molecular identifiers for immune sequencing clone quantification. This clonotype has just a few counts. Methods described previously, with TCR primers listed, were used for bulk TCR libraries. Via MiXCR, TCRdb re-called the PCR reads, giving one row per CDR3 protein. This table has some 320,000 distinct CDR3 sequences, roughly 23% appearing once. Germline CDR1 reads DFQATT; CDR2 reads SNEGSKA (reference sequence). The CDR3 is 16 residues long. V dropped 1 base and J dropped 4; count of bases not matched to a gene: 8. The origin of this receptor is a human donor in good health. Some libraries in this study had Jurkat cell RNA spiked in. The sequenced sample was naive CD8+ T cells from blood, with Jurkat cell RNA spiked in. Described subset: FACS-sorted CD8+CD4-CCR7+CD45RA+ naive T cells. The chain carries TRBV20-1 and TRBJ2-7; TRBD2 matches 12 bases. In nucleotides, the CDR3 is TGCAGTGCTAGAGTTACTAGCGGGAGGTTTGTATACGAGCAGTACTTC. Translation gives CSARVTSGRFVYEQYF.